This T cell receptor beta chain came from a study of HIV-infected children after antiretroviral therapy interruption. This clonotype was observed a few times. Unique molecular identifiers were included in an RNA-based 3' RACE TCR library. TCRdb re-derived calls from the 3' RACE reads in MiXCR, one entry per CDR3 protein. The sample lists approximately 95,000 distinct CDR3 sequences, approximately 6.9% occurring once. V shed 4 bases, J shed 9 bases, and the junction held 12 bases outside the gene matches. Germline V CDR1 and CDR2: SGDLS, YYNGEE. This CDR3 spans 14 amino acids. The sample's treatment: PENTA 11 planned treatment interruption arm or continuous ART arm.

The V and J genes are TRBV9 and TRBJ1-1; 7 positions agree with TRBD1. The sample consisted of CD45RA+ CD4+ T cells from PBMCs, pooled from several time points, taken from a donor given antiretroviral therapy, either interrupted or continuous. The subset denotes: naive CD4+ CD45RA+ CD45RO- T cells. The receptor was derived from a pool of human donors with HIV. The CDR3 loop reads CASSQMREGAKAFF. Written as DNA, the CDR3 is TGTGCCAGCAGCCAAATGAGGGAGGGGGCGAAAGCTTTCTTT.